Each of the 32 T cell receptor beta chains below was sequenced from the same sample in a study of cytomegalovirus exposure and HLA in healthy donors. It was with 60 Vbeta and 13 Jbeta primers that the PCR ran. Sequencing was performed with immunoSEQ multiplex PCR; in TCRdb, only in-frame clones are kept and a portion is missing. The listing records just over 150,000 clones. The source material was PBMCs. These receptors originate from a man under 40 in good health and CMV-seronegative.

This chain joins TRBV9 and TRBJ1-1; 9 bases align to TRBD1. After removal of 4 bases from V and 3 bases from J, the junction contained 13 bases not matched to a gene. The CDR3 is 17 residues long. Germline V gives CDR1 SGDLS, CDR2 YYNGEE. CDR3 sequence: CASSMTGGTDIYTEAFF. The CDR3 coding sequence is TGTGCCAGCAGCATGACAGGGGGAACGGACATTTACACTGAAGCTTTCTTT.

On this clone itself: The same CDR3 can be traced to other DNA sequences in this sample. As DNA, the CDR3 is TGTGCCAGTAGTATTGGGCAAAACACTGAAGCTTTCTTT. It is translated as CASSIGQNTEAFF. The rearrangement joins TRBV19 to TRBJ1-1; D uncertain. Germline CDR1 is LNHDA and CDR2 is SQIVND (reference sequence). Trimming stripped 3 bases from V and 2 bases from J, with 7 bases between. CDR3 length: 13 amino acids.

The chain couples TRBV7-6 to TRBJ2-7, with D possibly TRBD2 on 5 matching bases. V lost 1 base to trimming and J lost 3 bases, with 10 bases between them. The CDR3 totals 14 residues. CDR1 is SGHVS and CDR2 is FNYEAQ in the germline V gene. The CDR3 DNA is TGTGCCAGCAGCTTAGATCCGGGGAACTACGAGCAGTACTTC. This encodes CASSLDPGNYEQYF.

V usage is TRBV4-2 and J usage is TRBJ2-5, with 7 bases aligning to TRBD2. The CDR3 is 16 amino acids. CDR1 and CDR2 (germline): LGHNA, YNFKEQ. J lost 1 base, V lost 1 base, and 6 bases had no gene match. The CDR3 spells CASSQVGGIIQETQYF. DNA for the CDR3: TGTGCCAGCAGCCAAGTGGGAGGGATAATCCAAGAGACCCAGTACTTC.

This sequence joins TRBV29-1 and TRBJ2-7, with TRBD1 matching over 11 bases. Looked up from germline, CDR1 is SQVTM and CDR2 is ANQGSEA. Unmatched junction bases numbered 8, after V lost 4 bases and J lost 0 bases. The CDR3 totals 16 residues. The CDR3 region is CSVVGQGGSLSYEQYF. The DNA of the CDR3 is TGCAGCGTTGTGGGACAGGGGGGATCCCTCTCCTACGAGCAGTACTTC.

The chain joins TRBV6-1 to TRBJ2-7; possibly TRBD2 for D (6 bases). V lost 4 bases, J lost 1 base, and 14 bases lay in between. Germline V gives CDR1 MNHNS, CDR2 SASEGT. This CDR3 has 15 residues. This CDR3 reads CASSVVGTDSYEQYF. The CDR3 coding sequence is TGTGCCAGCAGTGTGGTAGGGACTGATTCCTACGAGCAGTACTTC.

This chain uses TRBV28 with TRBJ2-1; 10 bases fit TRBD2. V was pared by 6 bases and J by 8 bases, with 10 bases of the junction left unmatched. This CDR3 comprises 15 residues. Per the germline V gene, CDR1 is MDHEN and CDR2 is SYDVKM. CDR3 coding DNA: TGTGCCAGCAGCGACTCAGCGGGAGGGGCAGATGAGCAGTTCTTC. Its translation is CASSDSAGGADEQFF.

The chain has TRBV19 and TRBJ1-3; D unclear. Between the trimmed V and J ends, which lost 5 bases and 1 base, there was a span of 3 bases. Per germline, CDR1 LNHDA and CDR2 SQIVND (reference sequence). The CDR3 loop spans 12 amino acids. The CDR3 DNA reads TGTGCCAGTAGTCCGTCTGGAAACACCATATATTTT. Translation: CASSPSGNTIYF.

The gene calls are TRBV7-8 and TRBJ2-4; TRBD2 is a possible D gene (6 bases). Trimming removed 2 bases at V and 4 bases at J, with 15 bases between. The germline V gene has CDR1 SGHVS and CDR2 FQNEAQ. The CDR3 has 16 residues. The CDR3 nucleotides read TGTGCCAGCAGCTTATTGTTTGCGGGAAGTAAAAACATTCAGTACTTC. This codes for CASSLLFAGSKNIQYF. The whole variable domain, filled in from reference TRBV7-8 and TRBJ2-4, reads GAGVSQSPRYKVAKRGQDVALRCDPISGHVSLFWYQQALGQGPEFLTYFQNEAQLDKSGLPSDRFFAERPEGSVSTLKIQRTQQEDSAVYLCASSLLFAGSKNIQYFGAGTRLSVL.

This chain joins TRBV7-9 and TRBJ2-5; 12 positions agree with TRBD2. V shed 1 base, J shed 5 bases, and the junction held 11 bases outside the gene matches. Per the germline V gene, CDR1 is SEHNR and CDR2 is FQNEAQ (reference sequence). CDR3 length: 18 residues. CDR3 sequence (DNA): TGTGCCAGCAGCTTAGTTCGTTCTAGCGGGAGGGAAGGGGAGACCCAGTACTTC. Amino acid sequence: CASSLVRSSGREGETQYF.

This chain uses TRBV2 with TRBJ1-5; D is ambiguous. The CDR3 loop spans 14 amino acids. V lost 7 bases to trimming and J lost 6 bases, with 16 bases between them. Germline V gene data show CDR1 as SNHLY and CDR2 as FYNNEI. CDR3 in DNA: TGTGCCAGCACCCCCTCCTTTAGGAGTCAGCCCCAGCATTTT. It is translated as CASTPSFRSQPQHF.

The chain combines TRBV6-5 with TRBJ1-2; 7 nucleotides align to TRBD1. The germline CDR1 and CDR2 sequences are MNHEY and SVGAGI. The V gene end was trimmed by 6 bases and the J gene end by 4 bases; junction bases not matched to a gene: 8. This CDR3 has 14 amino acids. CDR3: CASRITGELYGYTF. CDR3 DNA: TGTGCCAGCAGAATTACAGGGGAGCTCTATGGCTACACCTTC.

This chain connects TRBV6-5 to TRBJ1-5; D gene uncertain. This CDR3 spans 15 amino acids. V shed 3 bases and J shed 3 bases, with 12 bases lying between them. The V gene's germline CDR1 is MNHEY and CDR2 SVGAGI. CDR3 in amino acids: CASSYSQQTNQPQHF. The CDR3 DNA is TGTGCCAGCAGTTATTCGCAACAGACCAATCAGCCCCAGCATTTT.

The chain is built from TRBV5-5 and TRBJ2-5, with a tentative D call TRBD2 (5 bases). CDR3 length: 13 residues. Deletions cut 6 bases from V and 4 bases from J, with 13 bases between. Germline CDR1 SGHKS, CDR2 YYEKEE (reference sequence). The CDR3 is CASNPQRLETQYF. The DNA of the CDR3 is TGTGCCAGCAATCCCCAGCGGTTAGAGACCCAGTACTTC. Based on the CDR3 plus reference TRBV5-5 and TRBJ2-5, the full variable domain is DAGVTQSPTHLIKTRGQQVTLRCSPISGHKSVSWYQQVLGQGPQFIFQYYEKEERGRGNFPDRFSARQFPNYSSELNVNALLLGDSALYLCASNPQRLETQYFGPGTRLLVL.

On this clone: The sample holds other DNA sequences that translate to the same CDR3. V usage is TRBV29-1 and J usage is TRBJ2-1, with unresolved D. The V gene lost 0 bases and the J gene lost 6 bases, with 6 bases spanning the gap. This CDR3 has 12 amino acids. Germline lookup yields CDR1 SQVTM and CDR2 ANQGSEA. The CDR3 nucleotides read TGCAGCGTTGAAGATGGGCGCAATGAGCAGTTCTTC. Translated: CSVEDGRNEQFF.

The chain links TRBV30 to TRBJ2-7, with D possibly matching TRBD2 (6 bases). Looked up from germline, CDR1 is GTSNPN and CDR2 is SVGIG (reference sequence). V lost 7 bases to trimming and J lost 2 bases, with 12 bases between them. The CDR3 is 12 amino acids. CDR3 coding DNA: TGTGCCTTCGGACGGGGGACCTACGAGCAGTACTTC. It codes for CAFGRGTYEQYF.

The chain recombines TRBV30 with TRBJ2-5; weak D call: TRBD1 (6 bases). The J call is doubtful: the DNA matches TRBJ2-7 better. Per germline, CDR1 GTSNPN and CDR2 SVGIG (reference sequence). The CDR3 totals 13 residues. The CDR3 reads CAWRAGTLYEQYF. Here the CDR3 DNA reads TGTGCCTGGCGGGCAGGGACACTATACGAGCAGTACTTC.

CDR3 sequence: CASSGGTGHYLNIQYF. In DNA form, the CDR3 reads TGTGCCAGCAGCGGGGGAACGGGACACTATTTGAACATTCAGTACTTC. The rearrangement joins TRBV5-5 to TRBJ2-4; the D gene is possibly TRBD1 (6 bases). The CDR3 is 16 amino acids. Germline CDR1 is SGHKS and CDR2 is YYEKEE (reference sequence). V lost 4 bases to trimming and J lost 7 bases, with 21 bases between them.

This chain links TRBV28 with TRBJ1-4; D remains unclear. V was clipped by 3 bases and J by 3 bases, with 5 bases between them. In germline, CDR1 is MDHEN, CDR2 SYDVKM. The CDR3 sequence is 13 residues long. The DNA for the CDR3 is TGTGCCAGCAGTTTCCAGGCTAATGAAAAACTGTTTTTT. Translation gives CASSFQANEKLFF.

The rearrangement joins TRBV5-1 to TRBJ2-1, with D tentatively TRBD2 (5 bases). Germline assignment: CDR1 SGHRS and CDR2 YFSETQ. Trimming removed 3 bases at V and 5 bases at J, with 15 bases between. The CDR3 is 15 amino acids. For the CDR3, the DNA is TGCGCCAGCAGCTCGCGGACTCACAGTAACAATGAGCAGTTCTTC. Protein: CASSSRTHSNNEQFF.

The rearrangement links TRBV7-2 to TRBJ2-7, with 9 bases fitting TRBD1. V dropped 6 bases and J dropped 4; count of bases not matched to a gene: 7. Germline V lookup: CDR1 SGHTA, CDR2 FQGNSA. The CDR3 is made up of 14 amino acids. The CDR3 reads CASSPTGGGYEQYF. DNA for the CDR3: TGTGCCAGCAGTCCTACAGGGGGCGGATACGAGCAGTACTTC.

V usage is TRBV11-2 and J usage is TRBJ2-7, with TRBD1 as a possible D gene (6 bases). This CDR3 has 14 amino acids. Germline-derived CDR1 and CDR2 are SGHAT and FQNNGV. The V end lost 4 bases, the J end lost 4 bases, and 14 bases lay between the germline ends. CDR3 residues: CASSSPGQVYEQYF. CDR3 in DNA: TGTGCCAGCAGCTCACCGGGACAAGTATACGAGCAGTACTTC.

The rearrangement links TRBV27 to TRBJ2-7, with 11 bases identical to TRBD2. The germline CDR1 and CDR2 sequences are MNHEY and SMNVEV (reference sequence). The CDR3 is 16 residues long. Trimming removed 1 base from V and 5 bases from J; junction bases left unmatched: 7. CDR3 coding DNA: TGTGCCAGCAGTTTATTCGCGACTAGCGGGAAGAACGAGCAGTACTTC. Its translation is CASSLFATSGKNEQYF.

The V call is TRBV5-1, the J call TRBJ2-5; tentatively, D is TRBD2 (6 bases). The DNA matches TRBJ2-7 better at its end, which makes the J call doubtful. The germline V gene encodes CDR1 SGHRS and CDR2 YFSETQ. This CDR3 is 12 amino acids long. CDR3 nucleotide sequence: TGCGCCAGCAGCCCGGAGGGGTTCGAGCAGTACTTC. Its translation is CASSPEGFEQYF.

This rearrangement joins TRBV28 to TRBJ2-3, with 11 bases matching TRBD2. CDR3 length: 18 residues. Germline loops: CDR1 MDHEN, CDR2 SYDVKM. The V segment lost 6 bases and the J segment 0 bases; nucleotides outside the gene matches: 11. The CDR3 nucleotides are TGTGCCAGCAGCAGCGTCACTAGCGGGAGAGGGAGCACAGATACGCAGTATTTT. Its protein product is CASSSVTSGRGSTDTQYF.

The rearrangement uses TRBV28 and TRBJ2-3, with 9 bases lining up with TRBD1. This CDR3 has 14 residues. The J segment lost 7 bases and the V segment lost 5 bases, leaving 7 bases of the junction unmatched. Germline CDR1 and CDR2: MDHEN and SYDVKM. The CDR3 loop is CASSKQGARNTQYF. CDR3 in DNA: TGTGCCAGCAGTAAACAGGGGGCTCGAAATACGCAGTATTTT.

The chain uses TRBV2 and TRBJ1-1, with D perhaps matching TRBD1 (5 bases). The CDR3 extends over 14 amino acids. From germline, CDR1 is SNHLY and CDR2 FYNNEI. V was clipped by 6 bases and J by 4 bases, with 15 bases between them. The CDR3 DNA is TGTGCCAGCAGCTACGAGGCAGGGCTCACTGAAGCTTTCTTT. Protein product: CASSYEAGLTEAFF.

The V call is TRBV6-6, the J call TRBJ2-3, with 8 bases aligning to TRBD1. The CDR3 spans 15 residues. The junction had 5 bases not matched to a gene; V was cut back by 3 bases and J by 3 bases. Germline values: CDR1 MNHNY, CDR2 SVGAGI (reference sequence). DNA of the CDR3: TGTGCCAGCAGTTATTCAGGGGGCCAAACAGATACGCAGTATTTT. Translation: CASSYSGGQTDTQYF.

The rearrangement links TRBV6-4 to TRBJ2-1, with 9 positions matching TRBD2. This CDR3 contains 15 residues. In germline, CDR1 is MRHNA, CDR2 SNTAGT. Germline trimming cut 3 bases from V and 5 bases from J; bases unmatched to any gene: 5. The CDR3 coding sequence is TGTGCCAGCAGTGAGCTTCTAGCGGGGAACAATGAGCAGTTCTTC. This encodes CASSELLAGNNEQFF.

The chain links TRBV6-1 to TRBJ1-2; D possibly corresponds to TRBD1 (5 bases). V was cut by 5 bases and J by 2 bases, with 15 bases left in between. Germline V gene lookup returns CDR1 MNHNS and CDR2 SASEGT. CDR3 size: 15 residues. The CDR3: CASSPQAQVNYGYTF. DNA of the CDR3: TGTGCCAGCAGTCCCCAAGCACAGGTGAACTATGGCTACACCTTC.

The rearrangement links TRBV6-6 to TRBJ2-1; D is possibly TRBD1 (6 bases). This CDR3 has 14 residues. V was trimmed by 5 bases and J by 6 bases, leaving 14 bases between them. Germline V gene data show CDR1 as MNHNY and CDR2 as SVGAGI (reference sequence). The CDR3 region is CASSGTRVFNEQFF. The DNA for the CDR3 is TGTGCCAGCAGTGGGACAAGGGTCTTCAATGAGCAGTTCTTC.

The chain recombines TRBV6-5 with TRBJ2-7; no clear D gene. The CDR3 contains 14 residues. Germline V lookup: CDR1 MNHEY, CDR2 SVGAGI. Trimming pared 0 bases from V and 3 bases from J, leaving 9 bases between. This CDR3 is CASSYSIGVYEQYF. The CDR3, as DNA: TGTGCCAGCAGTTACTCGATAGGAGTCTACGAGCAGTACTTC.